The entry below describes one T cell receptor (beta chain). The record originates from a study of control samples from healthy donors and cancer patients. The protocol was immunoSEQ multiplex PCR, while the TCRdb copy is restricted to in-frame clones and leaves out a portion. The sample records around 120,000 clones, 85% to 95% being singletons. This CDR3 region has 17 residues. V was clipped by 4 bases and J by 0 bases; unmatched bases: 8. Germline CDR1 reads MGHRA; CDR2 reads YSYEKL. The sequence was obtained from a man aged 25-40 years in good health. V usage is TRBV4-1 and J usage is TRBJ1-5, with 8 bases aligning to TRBD1. Sequencing input: blood. CDR3 nucleotide sequence: TGCGCCAGCAGCCTAGAGAGACAGGGGTCTAGCAATCAGCCCCAGCATTTT. This sequence encodes CASSLERQGSSNQPQHF.